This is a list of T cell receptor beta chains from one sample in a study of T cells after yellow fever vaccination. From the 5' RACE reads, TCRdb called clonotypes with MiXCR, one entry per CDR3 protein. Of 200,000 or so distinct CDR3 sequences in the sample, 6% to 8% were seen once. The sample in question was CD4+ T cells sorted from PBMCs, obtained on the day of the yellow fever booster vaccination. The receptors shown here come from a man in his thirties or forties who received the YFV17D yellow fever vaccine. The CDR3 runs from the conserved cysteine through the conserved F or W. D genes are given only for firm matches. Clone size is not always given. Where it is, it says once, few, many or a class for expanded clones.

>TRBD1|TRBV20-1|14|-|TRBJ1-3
TGCAGTTTCAGCACAGGGGCTTTAGGAAACACCATATATTTT
CSFSTGALGNTIYF
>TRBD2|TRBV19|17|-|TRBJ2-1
TGTGCCAGTAGTAAGGTGTGGACTAGCGGGGGATACAATGAGCAGTTCTTC
CASSKVWTSGGYNEQFF
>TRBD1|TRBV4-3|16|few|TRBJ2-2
TGCGCCAGCAGCCAATATGGGACAGGGAACACCGGGGAGCTGTTTTTT
CASSQYGTGNTGELFF
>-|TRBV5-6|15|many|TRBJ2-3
TGTGCCAGCAGCTGGAGGCGGCCGGGGGCAGATACGCAGTATTTT
CASSWRRPGADTQYF
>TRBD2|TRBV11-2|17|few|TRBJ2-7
TGTGCCAGCAGCTTAGAGGGTCGCGGGAGGGACTCCTACGAGCAGTACTTC
CASSLEGRGRDSYEQYF
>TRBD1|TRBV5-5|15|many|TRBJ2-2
TGTGCCAGCCGCTTGAATGAACAGGGGGCCGGGGAGCTGTTTTTT
CASRLNEQGAGELFF
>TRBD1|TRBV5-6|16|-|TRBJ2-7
TGTGCCAGCAGCTACAGGGGTGCCGCACCATCCTACGAGCAGTACTTC
CASSYRGAAPSYEQYF
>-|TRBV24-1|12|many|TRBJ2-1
TGTGCCACCAGGGGGACGAACAATGAGCAGTTCTTC
CATRGTNNEQFF
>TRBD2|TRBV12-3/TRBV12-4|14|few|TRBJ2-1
TGTGCCAGCAGTGAGACTAGCGCTGGAGGTGAGCAGTTCTTC
CASSETSAGGEQFF
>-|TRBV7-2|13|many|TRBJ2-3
TGTGCCAGCAGCACAAGGGGTGAGGGTACGCAGTATTTT
CASSTRGEGTQYF
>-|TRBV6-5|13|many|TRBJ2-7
TGTGCCAGCACTAGGGGTAACTCCTACGAGCAGTACTTC
CASTRGNSYEQYF